This T cell receptor (beta chain) emerged from a study of T cells in Graves' hyperthyroidism and ophthalmopathy. This clonotype was recorded at least ten times. The germline V gene has CDR1 SQVTM and CDR2 ANQGSEA. The CDR3 sequence is 14 residues long. V was pared by 4 bases and J by 7 bases, with 8 bases of the junction left unmatched. Researchers took RNA transcripts and amplified the TCR beta CDR3 regions from them. Using the HTBI primer set, a first-round RT-PCR was run on the TCR CDR3. A single record per CDR3 protein comes from TCRdb applying MiXCR to the multiplex PCR reads. The sample has 650,000 to 700,000 distinct CDR3 sequences; 15% to 20% are singletons.

This TCR was recovered from a middle-aged man with Graves' hyperthyroidism. J is TRBJ2-1 and V is TRBV29-1; 9 bases are shared with TRBD2. Material for sequencing was blood. CDR3 amino acids: CSVVSLAGINEQFF. CDR3 in DNA: TGCAGCGTTGTGAGTCTAGCGGGGATTAATGAGCAGTTCTTC.